Listed below are T cell receptor beta chains from one sample, sequenced in a study of T-cell memory formation after mild COVID-19. In TCRdb, the 5' RACE reads were re-called with MiXCR into one record per CDR3 protein. Seen here are fewer than 200,000 distinct CDR3 sequences, 10% to 15% observed once, and the top ten hold approximately 3.4%. The sequencing input was PBMCs or a T cell subset sorted from them (not recorded which). Receptors originate from a man aged 18 to 29 who had mild COVID-19 (a few samples of this study predate the infection). Cell type and time point are not known. The CDR3 runs from the conserved cysteine through the conserved F or W. D genes are given only for firm matches. Clone size is not always given. Where it is, it says once, few, many or a class for expanded clones.

j_call	d_call	v_call	clone_size	cdr3_nt	cdr3_aa
TRBJ1-2	.	TRBV28	.	TGTGCCAGCAGTTTCCAGGCCCCCTATTATGGCTACACCTTC	CASSFQAPYYGYTF
TRBJ2-6	.	TRBV6-2/TRBV6-3	few	TGTGCCAGCAGTTATGCTGGGGTATCTGGGGCCAACGTCCTGACTTTC	CASSYAGVSGANVLTF
TRBJ2-3	TRBD1	TRBV4-3	.	TGCGCCAGCAGCCAAGATAGACAGGGGGTAGATACGCAGTATTTT	CASSQDRQGVDTQYF
TRBJ2-5	.	TRBV5-1	few	TGCGCCAGCAGCTTGGCCGCGCCGGGGGCCTCGAGAGAGACCCAGTACTTC	CASSLAAPGASRETQYF
TRBJ2-3	.	TRBV30	.	TGTGCCCGGCGGGGGCTGAGGACAGATACGCAGTATTTT	CARRGLRTDTQYF
TRBJ1-5	TRBD1	TRBV20-1	.	TGCAGTGCTAGAGATTTGGTAGGGGGCGGGGGTAATCAGCCCCAGCATTTT	CSARDLVGGGGNQPQHF
TRBJ1-2	.	TRBV6-5	.	TGTGCCAGCAGCCCCGGGGGCTCCCTCCTCCATGGCTACACCTTC	CASSPGGSLLHGYTF
TRBJ1-1	.	TRBV10-3	few	TGTGCCATCACCACGGGGTCCCGGGAAGCGAACACTGAAGCTTTCTTT	CAITTGSREANTEAFF
TRBJ1-5	.	TRBV7-2	few	TGTGCCAGCAGTTGGACAGTTAGCAATCAGCCCCAGCATTTT	CASSWTVSNQPQHF
TRBJ1-2	.	TRBV29-1	.	TGCAGCGTTGGAGACGGATCGGGTGGCTACACCTTC	CSVGDGSGGYTF
TRBJ2-3	.	TRBV4-1	.	TGCGCCAGCAGCCAAGATGGGGGGGCGAACACAGATACGCAGTATTTT	CASSQDGGANTDTQYF
TRBJ2-1	TRBD1	TRBV7-3	.	TGTGCCAGCAGCTTAATGGGACAGGGGACCGATGAGCAGTTCTTC	CASSLMGQGTDEQFF
TRBJ1-2	.	TRBV11-2	.	TGTGCCAGCAGCTTGGGACGGCTCTATGGTGGTGGCTACACCTTC	CASSLGRLYGGGYTF
TRBJ2-1	TRBD1	TRBV5-1	many	TGCGCCAGCACCTTCGACAGGGCCGACGAGCAGTTCTTC	CASTFDRADEQFF
TRBJ1-1	.	TRBV30	.	TGTGCCTGGAGTGTATTCCAGGTGGCTTTCTTT	CAWSVFQVAFF
TRBJ2-7	.	TRBV6-2/TRBV6-3	few	TGTGCCAGCACCCCTTGGGGCAGCTCCTACGAGCAGTACTTC	CASTPWGSSYEQYF
TRBJ2-1	TRBD2	TRBV7-2	.	TGTGCCAGCAGCTTCGGGACTAGCGGGGGGTACAGTGAGCAGTTCTTC	CASSFGTSGGYSEQFF
TRBJ2-5	.	TRBV28	few	TGTGCCAGCAGACGTCACCGGGGTGAAGGGGGTTGGACCCAGTACTTC	CASRRHRGEGGWTQYF
TRBJ2-1	.	TRBV7-3	.	TGTGCCAGCAGCCCACACCTTAAGGGGGGGGTGCAGTTCTTC	CASSPHLKGGVQFF
TRBJ1-4	.	TRBV7-2	.	TGTGCCAGCAGCTTATTAATCAATGAAAAACTGTTTTTT	CASSLLINEKLFF
TRBJ1-6	TRBD1	TRBV30	few	TGTGCCTGGAGAAGACAGGGAGCTTCACCCCTCCACTTT	CAWRRQGASPLHF
TRBJ1-4	.	TRBV12-3/TRBV12-4	few	TGTGCCAGCACCCTCTCCCCCGGGGGCAATGAAAAACTGTTTTTT	CASTLSPGGNEKLFF
TRBJ2-5	TRBD2	TRBV5-1	.	TGCGCCAGCAGCTTGTACCCTACCGGGACTAGCGGGGGGTTGGAGACCCAGTACTTC	CASSLYPTGTSGGLETQYF
TRBJ2-1	.	TRBV10-1	few	TGCGCCAGCAGCCCGGCAGGGGGGCTTGGCAATGAGCAGTTCTTC	CASSPAGGLGNEQFF
TRBJ2-3	TRBD2	TRBV5-1	.	TGCGCCAGCAGCCCACGGGGGGGCACAGATACGCAGTATTTT	CASSPRGGTDTQYF
TRBJ2-7	.	TRBV5-1	many	TGCGCCAGCAGCTTGCGTCCCCCCTACGAGCAGTACTTC	CASSLRPPYEQYF
TRBJ2-1	.	TRBV7-2	few	TGTGCCAGCAGCTTAGGCCCCACCGGCCCCTTCTTC	CASSLGPTGPFF
TRBJ1-3	.	TRBV7-9	.	TGTGCCAGCAGCTTCAGGACAGCCAGGGGAAACACCATATATTTT	CASSFRTARGNTIYF
TRBJ1-1	.	TRBV3-1	.	TGTGCCAGCAGCCAGGGACTGAACACTGAAGCTTTCTTT	CASSQGLNTEAFF
TRBJ1-1	TRBD1	TRBV7-2	.	TGTGCCAGCAGCTTGGCCACCGGGACAGGGGACACTGAAGCTTTCTTT	CASSLATGTGDTEAFF
TRBJ1-2	.	TRBV27	.	TGTGCCAGCAGACCCACAGGTCTCGATGGCTACACCTTC	CASRPTGLDGYTF
TRBJ1-2	.	TRBV28	many	TGTGCCAGCAGTTTATCGAATGCGGATGGCTACACCTTC	CASSLSNADGYTF
TRBJ2-6	.	TRBV20-1	few	TGCAGTGCTAGGGGGGACCTTTCTGGGGCCAACGTCCTGACTTTC	CSARGDLSGANVLTF
TRBJ2-3	.	TRBV7-2	many	TGTGCCAGCAGCTTTCGCGCTAGCGTAACAGATACGCAGTATTTT	CASSFRASVTDTQYF
TRBJ2-7	.	TRBV12-3/TRBV12-4	few	TGTGCCAGCAGTTTAGGGGGCGACAGCTCCTACGAGCAGTACTTC	CASSLGGDSSYEQYF
TRBJ1-1	.	TRBV27	.	TGTGCCAGCAGTTTATTGACCGGCACTGAAGCTTTCTTT	CASSLLTGTEAFF
TRBJ2-5	TRBD2	TRBV5-1	few	TGCGCCAGCCGACTAGCGGGGGAAGAGACCCAGTACTTC	CASRLAGEETQYF
TRBJ2-1	TRBD2	TRBV7-3	many	TGTGCCAGCAGCTTACCTACGGGGGGGCCGCAGTTCTTC	CASSLPTGGPQFF
TRBJ1-2	.	TRBV28	.	TGTGCCAGCAGTTTACGGCTCTATGGCTACACCTTC	CASSLRLYGYTF
TRBJ1-5	.	TRBV27	.	TGTGCCAGCAGCCATTTGAGGTATCAGCCCCAGCATTTT	CASSHLRYQPQHF
TRBJ2-7	TRBD2	TRBV14	many	TGTGCCAGCAGCGGTCCCGCAAGCGGGGGGGCCGAGCAGTACTTC	CASSGPASGGAEQYF
TRBJ1-2	TRBD1	TRBV20-1	few	TGCAGTGCTAAAGAGCTGACAGGGGGCCAGGGCTACACCTTC	CSAKELTGGQGYTF
TRBJ2-3	TRBD2	TRBV5-1	.	TGCGCCAGCAGCTCGCGGGGGGGAGGAGATACGCAGTATTTT	CASSSRGGGDTQYF
TRBJ2-1	.	TRBV4-2	.	TGTGCCAGCAGCCACGGACTATTCCATGAGCAGTTCTTC	CASSHGLFHEQFF
TRBJ2-2	.	TRBV28	few	TGTGCCAGCAGTTTCCCGAACACCGGGGAGCTGTTTTTT	CASSFPNTGELFF
TRBJ2-1	TRBD2	TRBV4-2	few	TGTGCCAGCAGCCGGGAGCACGGGGGGGCCTACAATGAGCAGTTCTTC	CASSREHGGAYNEQFF
TRBJ2-1	TRBD2	TRBV7-2	many	TGTGCCAGCAGCTTAGATAGCGGGGGCTCCTACAATGAGCAGTTCTTC	CASSLDSGGSYNEQFF
TRBJ2-1	.	TRBV28	few	TGTGCCAGCAGTCCAGAGTCCTACTACAATGAGCAGTTCTTC	CASSPESYYNEQFF
TRBJ2-6	.	TRBV7-2	.	TGTGCCAGCAGCTTAATCACTGGGGCCAACGTCCTGACTTTC	CASSLITGANVLTF
TRBJ1-2	.	TRBV7-2	many	TGTGCCAGCAGCTTATCAGGGGTCGGCTACACCTTC	CASSLSGVGYTF